Listed below are T cell receptor beta chains from one sample, sequenced in a study of cytotoxic CD8 clonotypes in ibrutinib-treated CLL. The assay was immunoSEQ multiplex PCR, and TCRdb's table has in-frame clones only and misses some. This sample has about 120,000 clones, with more than 55% found just once. The material was PBMCs, obtained after 24 months of ibrutinib treatment. The receptors were sampled from a human donor with chronic lymphocytic leukemia. Both conserved end residues are part of each CDR3. The order of the fields is clone size, V gene, D gene, J gene, CDR3 protein, CDR3 DNA. D genes are given only for firm matches. For some rows the clone size is stated as once, few or many, or as a class when expanded; others skip it.

abundance: once
v_gene: TRBV7-8
d_gene: .
j_gene: TRBJ2-7
CDR3aa: CASSSRQRTYEQYF
CDR3nt: TGTGCCAGCAGCTCACGACAGAGGACCTACGAGCAGTACTTC

abundance: .
v_gene: TRBV4-1
d_gene: .
j_gene: TRBJ1-2
CDR3aa: CASSQEYGGRANYGYTF
CDR3nt: TGCGCCAGCAGCCAAGAATACGGAGGGCGTGCTAACTATGGCTACACCTTC

abundance: few
v_gene: TRBV30
d_gene: .
j_gene: TRBJ1-1
CDR3aa: CAWSVWGTEAFF
CDR3nt: TGTGCCTGGAGTGTCTGGGGAACTGAAGCTTTCTTT

abundance: .
v_gene: TRBV7-3
d_gene: TRBD2
j_gene: TRBJ2-7
CDR3aa: CASSPDGLAAKNEQYF
CDR3nt: TGTGCCAGCAGCCCCGACGGACTAGCGGCGAAAAACGAGCAGTACTTC

abundance: once
v_gene: TRBV30
d_gene: TRBD2
j_gene: TRBJ2-5
CDR3aa: CAWSRPDRLAGRETQYF
CDR3nt: TGTGCCTGGAGCCGCCCCGATCGACTAGCGGGGCGAGAGACCCAGTACTTC

abundance: .
v_gene: TRBV28
d_gene: .
j_gene: TRBJ2-7
CDR3aa: CASRGGTTHEQYF
CDR3nt: TGTGCCAGCAGAGGGGGGACGACGCACGAGCAGTACTTC

abundance: once
v_gene: TRBV5-6
d_gene: .
j_gene: TRBJ1-2
CDR3aa: CASSLDVSDGRYNGYTF
CDR3nt: TGTGCCAGCAGCTTGGATGTTTCGGACGGGCGCTATAATGGCTACACCTTC

abundance: once
v_gene: TRBV6-1
d_gene: TRBD1
j_gene: TRBJ2-1
CDR3aa: CASSAQQGLLEQFF
CDR3nt: TGTGCCAGCAGTGCCCAACAGGGGCTCCTTGAGCAGTTCTTC

abundance: few
v_gene: TRBV29-1
d_gene: TRBD1
j_gene: TRBJ2-7
CDR3aa: CSVIMSGGTYEQYF
CDR3nt: TGCAGCGTCATTATGTCAGGGGGCACCTACGAGCAGTACTTC

abundance: medium-sized
v_gene: TRBV7-9
d_gene: TRBD1
j_gene: TRBJ1-2
CDR3aa: CASSRGQGNGYTF
CDR3nt: TGTGCCAGCAGCCGGGGACAGGGGAATGGCTACACCTTC

abundance: .
v_gene: TRBV6-5
d_gene: TRBD1
j_gene: TRBJ2-7
CDR3aa: CASSATGALEQYF
CDR3nt: TGTGCCAGCTCGGCGACAGGGGCTCTCGAGCAGTACTTC

abundance: few
v_gene: TRBV4-2
d_gene: .
j_gene: TRBJ2-3
CDR3aa: CASSQVQTDTQYF
CDR3nt: TGTGCCAGCAGCCAAGTTCAAACAGATACGCAGTATTTT